These 32 T cell receptor beta chains originate from one sample sequenced in a study of CD8+ T cells in alopecia areata. Investigators isolated RNA and reverse transcribed it into cDNA to act as the sequencing template. Sequencing was performed with immunoSEQ multiplex PCR; in TCRdb, only in-frame clones are kept and a portion is missing. The sample holds more than 95,000 clones, 55% seen once. Sequencing was performed on CD4+ T cells sorted from blood. These receptor sequences come from a human donor in good health.

The chain uses TRBV15 and TRBJ1-5; 8 nucleotides line up with TRBD1. Germline V lookup: CDR1 LNHNV, CDR2 YYDKDF (reference sequence). V lost 0 bases, J lost 0 bases, and 4 bases stayed unmatched. The CDR3 has 17 residues. The chain's CDR3 is CATSRDRTGNSNQPQHF. For the CDR3, the DNA is TGTGCCACCAGCAGAGATAGGACAGGGAATAGCAATCAGCCCCAGCATTTT.

The chain has TRBV7-2 and TRBJ2-1; possible D gene TRBD2, 6 bases. Per the germline V gene, CDR1 is SGHTA and CDR2 is FQGNSA. Trimming took off 5 bases at V and 1 base at J, with 6 bases between the two ends. The CDR3 runs to 13 residues. CDR3 amino acids: CASSGGSYNEQFF. The DNA of the CDR3 is TGTGCCAGCAGCGGGGGGTCCTACAATGAGCAGTTCTTC.

This clone occurred a few times. This chain joins TRBV6-6 and TRBJ1-1; D is undetermined. Germline values: CDR1 MNHNY, CDR2 SVGAGI (reference sequence). This CDR3 comprises 13 residues. V lost 2 bases to trimming and J lost 3 bases, with 7 bases between them. The CDR3 region has the DNA TGTGCCAGCAGTTACGGGCTATACACTGAAGCTTTCTTT. Encoded protein: CASSYGLYTEAFF.

This chain links TRBV18 with TRBJ2-5, with D uncertain. This CDR3 is 13 amino acids long. Trimming took off 3 bases at V and 3 bases at J, with 8 bases between the two ends. CDR1 is KGHSH, CDR2 LQKENI, per germline. CDR3 amino acids: CASSPHQEETQYF. CDR3 DNA: TGTGCCAGCTCACCTCATCAAGAAGAGACCCAGTACTTC.

This clone was observed a few times. This CDR3 reads CASSYSVRQVYGYTF. CDR3 bases: TGTGCCAGCAGTTACTCGGTTCGGCAGGTCTATGGCTACACCTTC. The chain links TRBV6-5 to TRBJ1-2; D gene uncertain. With 0 bases removed from V and 4 bases from J, the gap between germline ends came to 12 bases. The CDR3 is 15 amino acids. Germline assignment: CDR1 MNHEY and CDR2 SVGAGI.

The V gene is TRBV5-1, the J gene TRBJ1-3; 7 bases match TRBD1. CDR3 length: 15 residues. With 7 bases clipped from V and 0 bases from J, the junction kept 7 bases outside the gene matches. Germline-derived CDR1 and CDR2 are SGHRS and YFSETQ. CDR3 sequence: CASAGGDSSGNTIYF. Here the CDR3 DNA reads TGCGCCAGCGCAGGGGGTGACAGCTCTGGAAACACCATATATTTT.

This clone was observed a few times. The V call is TRBV2, the J call TRBJ2-7; D not certain. Germline V CDR1 and CDR2: SNHLY, FYNNEI. This CDR3 contains 13 residues. V was clipped by 3 bases and J by 3 bases, with 9 bases between them. The CDR3 DNA follows: TGTGCCAGCAGTGATGAAAGAAACTACGAGCAGTACTTC. Translating it yields CASSDERNYEQYF.

This clone was detected once. The CDR3 protein is CASASVGNQPQHF. The CDR3 nucleotides are TGTGCCAGCGCGTCGGTAGGCAATCAGCCCCAGCATTTT. The chain uses TRBV6-1 and TRBJ1-5, with D hard to call. V lost 8 bases and J lost 2, with 10 bases in between. The V gene's germline CDR1 is MNHNS and CDR2 SASEGT. The CDR3 consists of 13 residues.

The chain recombines TRBV18 with TRBJ1-1, with D possibly TRBD1 on 5 matching bases. Trimming pared 1 base from V and 9 bases from J, leaving 12 bases between. Germline CDR1 and CDR2: KGHSH and LQKENI. The CDR3 runs 13 residues. The CDR3 loop reads CASSPQTAYKAFF. The CDR3 DNA reads TGTGCCAGCTCACCACAGACAGCCTATAAAGCTTTCTTT. The entire variable domain, with the rest obtained from reference TRBV18 and TRBJ1-1, is as follows: NAGVMQNPRHLVRRRGQEARLRCSPMKGHSHVYWYRQLPEEGLKFMVYLQKENIIDESGMPKERFSAEFPKEGPSILRIQQVVRGDSAAYFCASSPQTAYKAFFGQGTRLTVV.

With regard to this clone: The identical CDR3 is also encoded by other nucleotide sequences in the sample. This chain connects TRBV7-9 to TRBJ2-3; TRBD2 matches at 10 bases. The germline V gene has CDR1 SEHNR and CDR2 FQNEAQ (reference sequence). The CDR3 totals 15 residues. Unmatched junction bases numbered 2, after V lost 4 bases and J lost 1 base. The CDR3 region has the DNA TGTGCCAGCAGCTCCACTAGCGGGGGCACAGATACGCAGTATTTT. This codes for CASSSTSGGTDTQYF.

The rearrangement uses TRBV30 and TRBJ2-5, with D possibly being TRBD1 (6 bases). The CDR3 has 13 amino acids. Trimming left V 2 bases short and J 2 bases short, with 9 bases between. From germline, CDR1 is GTSNPN and CDR2 SVGIG (reference sequence). The CDR3 loop reads CAWSTGTQETQYF. In DNA form, the CDR3 reads TGTGCCTGGAGTACAGGGACACAAGAGACCCAGTACTTC. The full variable domain, in which reference TRBV30 and TRBJ2-5 provide the parts outside the CDR3, is SQTIHQWPATLVQPVGSPLSLECTVEGTSNPNLYWYRQAAGRGLQLLFYSVGIGQISSEVPQNLSASRPQDRQFILSSKKLLLSDSGFYLCAWSTGTQETQYFGPGTRLLVL.

J is TRBJ2-5 and V is TRBV5-8; 7 nucleotides align to TRBD1. With 4 bases clipped from V and 3 bases from J, the junction kept 3 bases outside the gene matches. This CDR3 comprises 13 residues. Germline V lookup: CDR1 SGHTS, CDR2 YDEGEE. The CDR3, as DNA: TGTGCCAGCAGCCTTGGGACAGAAGAGACCCAGTACTTC. Translating it yields CASSLGTEETQYF.

This clone has at least ten counts. The chain has TRBV5-1 and TRBJ2-5; D may be TRBD1 or TRBD2 (5 bases each). The CDR3 extends over 15 amino acids. Between the trimmed V and J ends, which lost 3 bases and 2 bases, there was a span of 14 bases. Germline V gives CDR1 SGHRS, CDR2 YFSETQ. CDR3 coding DNA: TGCGCCAGCAGCTCCGTGTGGGGACCTCAAGAGACCCAGTACTTC. Its translation is CASSSVWGPQETQYF.

This clone ranks as medium-sized (0.01 to 0.1%). The J gene is TRBJ2-1, the V gene TRBV11-2, with 10 bases matching TRBD2. The CDR3 has 12 residues. J was trimmed by 8 bases and V by 8 bases; bases with no gene match: 3. Germline CDR1 SGHAT, CDR2 FQNNGV. The CDR3 reads CASLLAGYEQFF. CDR3 DNA: TGTGCCAGCCTACTAGCGGGGTATGAGCAGTTCTTC.

The chain is built from TRBV15 and TRBJ2-3, with a weak D call TRBD2 (6 bases). V dropped 5 bases and J dropped 6 bases, with 12 bases sitting between them. This CDR3 region has 13 residues. From germline, CDR1 is LNHNV and CDR2 YYDKDF (reference sequence). The CDR3 DNA reads TGTGCCACCAGCGGAGGGCTGGGGGATACGCAGTATTTT. Protein: CATSGGLGDTQYF. Complete variable domain (other parts from reference TRBV15 and TRBJ2-3): DAMVIQNPRYQVTQFGKPVTLSCSQTLNHNVMYWYQQKSSQAPKLLFHYYDKDFNNEADTPDNFQSRRPNTSFCFLDIRSPGLGDTAMYLCATSGGLGDTQYFGPGTRLTVL.

This chain joins TRBV5-1 and TRBJ1-1, with D hard to call. This CDR3 spans 14 amino acids. The V gene's germline CDR1 is SGHRS and CDR2 YFSETQ. V was shortened by 0 bases and J by 6 bases, with 12 bases between the two germline ends. The CDR3 sequence is CASSLGVLSPEAFF. The CDR3 bases are TGCGCCAGCAGCTTGGGGGTTCTCTCTCCTGAAGCTTTCTTT.

The genes are TRBV7-2 and TRBJ2-1, with D unclear. V was trimmed by 5 bases and J by 0 bases, leaving 14 bases between them. Germline V gives CDR1 SGHTA, CDR2 FQGNSA. The CDR3 extends over 16 amino acids. The CDR3 reads CASSPTLASSYNEQFF. The CDR3, as DNA: TGTGCCAGCAGCCCGACTCTCGCCAGCTCCTACAATGAGCAGTTCTTC.

The J gene is TRBJ1-2, the V gene TRBV28, with D unresolved. Germline CDR1 reads MDHEN; CDR2 reads SYDVKM. Trimming removed 6 bases from V and 5 bases from J, with 13 bases in between. This CDR3 contains 13 residues. The CDR3 sequence: CASSLSPRYGYTF. CDR3 bases: TGTGCCAGCAGCCTCAGCCCCAGATATGGCTACACCTTC.

The chain links TRBV19 to TRBJ1-5, with TRBD1 matching 11 bases. This CDR3 is 14 amino acids long. V dropped 9 bases and J dropped 2; count of bases not matched to a gene: 3. Germline CDR1 reads LNHDA; CDR2 reads SQIVND (reference sequence). The CDR3 spells CASRTGGRNQPQHF. In nucleotides, the CDR3 is TGTGCCAGCAGGACAGGGGGCCGCAATCAGCCCCAGCATTTT.

V is TRBV29-1 and J is TRBJ1-1, with 9 bases lining up with TRBD1. V lost 6 bases to trimming and J lost 4 bases; unmatched junction nucleotides: 9. The CDR3 runs 14 residues. Germline-derived CDR1 and CDR2 are SQVTM and ANQGSEA. The CDR3 here is CSVAEDRGVTEAFF. CDR3 nucleotides: TGCAGCGTGGCCGAGGACAGGGGTGTCACTGAAGCTTTCTTT.

The chain uses TRBV5-1 and TRBJ2-3; D not resolved. Germline V gives CDR1 SGHRS, CDR2 YFSETQ. V was clipped by 4 bases and J by 2 bases, with 5 bases between them. CDR3 size: 12 residues. The CDR3 DNA reads TGCGCCAGCAGCATAAACACAGATACGCAGTATTTT. This codes for CASSINTDTQYF.

The chain has TRBV30 and TRBJ2-3, with D tentatively TRBD1 or TRBD2 (5 bases each). CDR3 length: 12 amino acids. Trimming took 6 bases from V and 4 from J, leaving 11 bases between them. The germline V gene has CDR1 GTSNPN and CDR2 SVGIG (reference sequence). CDR3 in DNA: TGTGCCTGCGGGAAAGGGGCAGATACGCAGTATTTT. This sequence encodes CACGKGADTQYF.

This clone has just one count. The chain carries TRBV25-1 and TRBJ2-7, with D perhaps matching TRBD1 (6 bases). The CDR3 spans 16 residues. Deletions cut 3 bases from V and 2 bases from J, with 17 bases between. CDR1 is MGHDK and CDR2 is SYGVNS in the germline V gene. CDR3 bases: TGTGCCAGCAGTGAGAACAGGGAAGGGAATCCCTACGAGCAGTACTTC. It is translated as CASSENREGNPYEQYF.

In its sample, this clone was seen a few times. The chain employs TRBV29-1 and TRBJ2-2; a weak D match, TRBD1 (5 bases). Trimming shortened V by 4 bases and J by 3 bases, and 9 bases separated the two germline ends. Germline CDR1 is SQVTM and CDR2 is ANQGSEA. This CDR3 has 13 amino acids. The DNA for the CDR3 is TGCAGCGTTGGTGTAGGGGACACCGGGGAGCTGTTTTTT. Protein product: CSVGVGDTGELFF.

The chain joins TRBV28 to TRBJ2-7, with D unclear. The ends were cut back, 5 bases at V and 2 bases at J, with 10 bases in the middle. CDR1 MDHEN and CDR2 SYDVKM come from the germline V gene. This CDR3 is 13 amino acids long. The CDR3 sequence: CASSTPSPYEQYF. The CDR3, as DNA: TGTGCCAGCAGTACACCTTCTCCCTACGAGCAGTACTTC. Variable domain in full (rest from reference TRBV28 and TRBJ2-7): DVKVTQSSRYLVKRTGEKVFLECVQDMDHENMFWYRQDPGLGLRLIYFSYDVKMKEKGDIPEGYSVSREKKERFSLILESASTNQTSMYLCASSTPSPYEQYFGPGTRLTVT.

This chain connects TRBV7-9 to TRBJ2-7; D is possibly TRBD1 (6 bases). Germline CDR1 is SEHNR and CDR2 is FQNEAQ (reference sequence). The CDR3 loop spans 14 amino acids. V shed 3 bases and J shed 1 base, with 10 bases lying between them. CDR3 nucleotides: TGTGCCAGCAGCTTCTCCAGGGGATCCTACGAGCAGTACTTC. Translation: CASSFSRGSYEQYF.

The chain joins TRBV29-1 to TRBJ2-7; no firm D call. This CDR3 is 11 amino acids long. The germline CDR1 and CDR2 sequences are SQVTM and ANQGSEA. V lost 5 bases, J lost 6 bases, and 11 bases lay in between. CDR3 DNA sequence: TGCAGCGTTTTTAGGCGAGGCGAGCAGTACTTC. This encodes CSVFRRGEQYF.

This clone was detected only a few times. V and J are TRBV18 and TRBJ1-4; the D is unclear. The ends were cut back, 3 bases at V and 0 bases at J, with 8 bases in the middle. Germline V lookup: CDR1 KGHSH, CDR2 LQKENI. The CDR3 runs to 15 residues. The CDR3 loop is CASSPPQPTNEKLFF. Here the CDR3 DNA reads TGTGCCAGCTCACCTCCCCAGCCAACTAATGAAAAACTGTTTTTT.

The chain employs TRBV27 and TRBJ2-3, with TRBD1 matching over 7 bases. The CDR3 consists of 15 residues. Trimming at V came to 8 bases and at J to 4 bases, leaving 12 bases not matched to a gene. The V gene's germline CDR1 is MNHEY and CDR2 SMNVEV (reference sequence). Here the CDR3 DNA reads TGTGCCAGCTCCCCGACAGGGATCCCCCCAGATACGCAGTATTTT. Its translation: CASSPTGIPPDTQYF.

A note on this clone: Relative to the germline gene, one junction end is altered; a read error may explain this. The chain links TRBV30 to TRBJ1-3; D call uncertain. The CDR3 is 11 residues long. Per germline, CDR1 GTSNPN and CDR2 SVGIG (reference sequence). The CDR3 region is CKGRIGNTIYF. The CDR3 DNA sequence: TGCAAGGGAAGAATAGGAAACACCATATATTTT.

The chain combines TRBV29-1 with TRBJ2-5, with a tentative D call TRBD2 (6 bases). Germline CDR1 reads SQVTM; CDR2 reads ANQGSEA. Trimming left V 7 bases short and J 3 bases short, with 12 bases between. The CDR3 extends over 12 amino acids. The CDR3 region has the DNA TGCAGCGGCCGACTAGTGGAAGAGACCCAGTACTTC. Amino acid sequence: CSGRLVEETQYF.

V and J are TRBV29-1 and TRBJ2-3, with D tentatively TRBD1 or TRBD2 (5 bases each). The V end lost 4 bases, the J end lost 5 bases, and 13 bases lay between the germline ends. Germline values: CDR1 SQVTM, CDR2 ANQGSEA. The CDR3 is made up of 13 amino acids. The CDR3, as DNA: TGCAGCGTTGTGGGGACCCTCAAAGATACGCAGTATTTT. It is translated as CSVVGTLKDTQYF.